One sample yielded the 18 T cell receptor beta chains listed below, sequenced in a study of blood T cell repertoires in COVID-19. The assay was immunoSEQ multiplex PCR, and TCRdb's table has in-frame clones only and misses some. The sample has 270,000 or so clones, under 90% seen once. Material for sequencing was peripheral blood. These receptors were taken from a human donor in a cohort sampled during active COVID-19.

This clone was detected ten times or more. The chain is built from TRBV5-1 and TRBJ2-7; 7 positions match TRBD1. The CDR3 extends over 15 amino acids. CDR1 and CDR2 (germline): SGHRS, YFSETQ. Trimming took 4 bases from V and 0 from J; bases not matched to a gene: 7. The DNA for the CDR3 is TGCGCCAGCAGCCTTATCCCAGGGGGCTCCTACGAGCAGTACTTC. Translation gives CASSLIPGGSYEQYF.

CDR3 sequence (DNA): TGCGCCAGCAGCCAAGGGGGGACAGCAGCATTCTACACCTTC. Protein product: CASSQGGTAAFYTF. The chain combines TRBV4-3 with TRBJ1-2, with TRBD1 matching 7 bases. This CDR3 has 14 residues. J lost 10 bases, V lost 1 base, and 9 bases had no gene match. Germline assignment: CDR1 LGHNA and CDR2 YSLEER.

The J gene is TRBJ2-3, the V gene TRBV29-1; 8 bases agree with TRBD2. The V and J ends lost 6 bases and 6 bases, in that order; junction bases with no gene match: 8. This CDR3 spans 13 amino acids. Germline-derived CDR1 and CDR2 are SQVTM and ANQGSEA. Here the CDR3 reads CSVERASGDTQYF. The CDR3 coding sequence is TGCAGCGTGGAACGGGCTAGCGGGGATACGCAGTATTTT.

A word on this clone: Within the sample, other DNA sequences also encode this same CDR3. The chain joins TRBV18 to TRBJ2-5, with 11 bases fitting TRBD2. V shed 2 bases, J shed 4 bases, and the junction held 0 bases outside the gene matches. The CDR3 sequence is 14 residues long. Germline loops: CDR1 KGHSH, CDR2 LQKENI. CDR3 region: CASSPGTSGETQYF. In DNA form, the CDR3 reads TGTGCCAGCTCACCAGGGACTAGCGGAGAGACCCAGTACTTC.

The chain employs TRBV14 and TRBJ1-1; 7 positions agree with TRBD1. This CDR3 is built from 15 residues. Trimming at V came to 1 base and at J to 6 bases, leaving 8 bases not matched to a gene. Per the germline V gene, CDR1 is SGHDN and CDR2 is FVKESK. CDR3 bases: TGTGCCAGCAGCCAAGGAACCAGGGGGAAGGCTGAAGCTTTCTTT. Encoded protein: CASSQGTRGKAEAFF.

The chain links TRBV2 to TRBJ2-7; no reliable D call. This CDR3 spans 11 amino acids. V was pared by 4 bases and J by 6 bases, with 7 bases between. The germline V gene has CDR1 SNHLY and CDR2 FYNNEI. CDR3 sequence reads: CASSVTVEQYF. CDR3 sequence (DNA): TGTGCCAGCAGTGTTACAGTCGAGCAGTACTTC.

The chain links TRBV5-4 to TRBJ1-1; 8 bases align to TRBD1. The germline CDR1 and CDR2 sequences are SGHNT and YYREEE (reference sequence). V shed 4 bases, J shed 2 bases, and the junction held 7 bases outside the gene matches. The CDR3 is 15 amino acids. CDR3 bases: TGTGCCAGCAGCAAACCGACAGGGGTTAACACTGAAGCTTTCTTT. It translates to CASSKPTGVNTEAFF. Full variable domain (missing parts from reference TRBV5-4 and TRBJ1-1): ETGVTQSPTHLIKTRGQQVTLRCSSQSGHNTVSWYQQALGQGPQFIFQYYREEENGRGNFPPRFSGLQFPNYSSELNVNALELDDSALYLCASSKPTGVNTEAFFGQGTRLTVV.

This clone was recorded a few times. The CDR3, as DNA: TGTGCCAGCAGCTGGACAGGGATATACACCGGGGAGCTGTTTTTT. Its translation is CASSWTGIYTGELFF. The V and J genes are TRBV11-2 and TRBJ2-2; 8 bases align to TRBD1. Per the germline V gene, CDR1 is SGHAT and CDR2 is FQNNGV. V lost 4 bases, J lost 3 bases, and 4 bases stayed unmatched. This CDR3 has 15 amino acids.

The V call is TRBV12-3 or TRBV12-4, the J call TRBJ2-2, with 8 bases identical to TRBD1. This CDR3 spans 13 amino acids. V lost 6 bases and J lost 7; bases outside the gene matches: 4. The CDR3 DNA is TGTGCCAGCAGCCCAGGGGGCCACGGGGAGCTGTTTTTT. It specifies CASSPGGHGELFF.

The chain is built from TRBV6-5 and TRBJ1-2, with 7 bases matching TRBD1. Per the germline V gene, CDR1 is MNHEY and CDR2 is SVGAGI. This CDR3 has 13 residues. V was pared by 6 bases and J by 7 bases, with 8 bases of the junction left unmatched. In nucleotides, the CDR3 is TGTGCCAGCAGAGACGGCCCAGGGGGTGGCTACACCTTC. Protein sequence: CASRDGPGGGYTF.

The chain has TRBV11-2 and TRBJ2-5, with D perhaps matching TRBD1 (5 bases). Trimming took 1 base from V and 1 from J, leaving 10 bases between them. The CDR3 runs to 15 residues. In germline, CDR1 is SGHAT, CDR2 FQNNGV. CDR3 sequence: CASSLVTGTQETQYF. CDR3 DNA: TGTGCCAGCAGCTTAGTAACAGGAACCCAAGAGACCCAGTACTTC. Based on the CDR3 plus reference TRBV11-2 and TRBJ2-5, the full variable domain is EAGVAQSPRYKIIEKRQSVAFWCNPISGHATLYWYQQILGQGPKLLIQFQNNGVVDDSQLPKDRFSAERLKGVDSTLKIQPAKLEDSAVYLCASSLVTGTQETQYFGPGTRLLVL.

This clone appeared once. The chain employs TRBV6-2 or TRBV6-3 and TRBJ2-7; 11 bases are shared with TRBD2. The junction had 10 bases not matched to a gene; V was cut back by 2 bases and J by 4 bases. The germline gives CDR1 MNHEY, CDR2 SVGEGT. CDR3 length equals 17 residues. CDR3 amino acids: CASSYPPTSGSQYEQYF. The CDR3 nucleotides read TGTGCCAGCAGTTACCCCCCAACTAGCGGGAGTCAGTACGAGCAGTACTTC.

In this sample, this clone turned up a few times. The chain employs TRBV11-2 and TRBJ2-7; 9 bases match TRBD1. In germline, CDR1 is SGHAT, CDR2 FQNNGV. This CDR3 contains 14 residues. V shed 5 bases, J shed 3 bases, and the junction held 5 bases outside the gene matches. The CDR3: CASSRGTGIYEQYF. Here the CDR3 DNA reads TGTGCCAGCAGCAGGGGGACAGGGATCTACGAGCAGTACTTC.

The table lists this clone with a few counts. The rearrangement links TRBV10-3 to TRBJ1-2, with D possibly matching TRBD1 (6 bases). The germline V gene has CDR1 ENHRY and CDR2 SYGVKD. The CDR3 has 13 residues. The germline V and J ends were trimmed by 7 bases and 7 bases, with 16 bases remaining between them. CDR3 protein: CAIMGTRGSGYTF. CDR3 DNA sequence: TGTGCCATCATGGGAACCAGGGGTTCTGGCTACACCTTC.

The rearrangement joins TRBV7-9 to TRBJ1-4; 9 nucleotides match TRBD1. Germline values: CDR1 SEHNR, CDR2 FQNEAQ (reference sequence). The CDR3 spans 15 residues. Losses at the gene ends were 4 bases for V and 8 bases for J; bases not matched to a gene: 8. The CDR3 loop is CASSSGQGFGEKLFF. CDR3 DNA: TGTGCCAGCAGCTCCGGACAGGGGTTCGGGGAAAAACTGTTTTTT.

The chain links TRBV29-1 to TRBJ1-1; TRBD1 agrees at 7 bases. Germline loops: CDR1 SQVTM, CDR2 ANQGSEA. This CDR3 region has 18 residues. J was trimmed by 3 bases and V by 4 bases; bases with no gene match: 20. The chain's CDR3 is CSVGLRPGGIIIDTEAFF. The CDR3 DNA reads as TGCAGCGTTGGCCTCCGCCCAGGGGGTATAATCATCGACACTGAAGCTTTCTTT.

The rearrangement uses TRBV15 and TRBJ1-1, with D maybe TRBD1 (5 bases). Trimming removed 0 bases from V and 11 bases from J, with 13 bases in between. The V gene's germline CDR1 is LNHNV and CDR2 YYDKDF (reference sequence). The CDR3 is 13 residues long. The CDR3 protein is CATSRDNLGGAFF. In nucleotides, the CDR3 is TGTGCCACCAGCAGAGATAACTTGGGGGGGGCTTTCTTT. Combining the CDR3 with reference TRBV15 and TRBJ1-1 gives the whole variable domain DAMVIQNPRYQVTQFGKPVTLSCSQTLNHNVMYWYQQKSSQAPKLLFHYYDKDFNNEADTPDNFQSRRPNTSFCFLDIRSPGLGDTAMYLCATSRDNLGGAFFGQGTRLTVV.

The chain has TRBV10-3 and TRBJ2-2, with 9 bases identical to TRBD1. The ends lost 5 bases at V and 7 bases at J; junction bases unmatched: 5. The CDR3 runs 14 residues. Per the germline V gene, CDR1 is ENHRY and CDR2 is SYGVKD. The CDR3 DNA is TGTGCCATCAGTACCGGGACAGGGCACGGGGAGCTGTTTTTT. This sequence encodes CAISTGTGHGELFF.